This T cell receptor beta chain was identified during a study of vaccination effects on CD4 cells after COVID-19. The wider study: Samples from a couple of convalescent patients were given 16 days and one week before vaccination.

With V trimmed by 7 bases and J by 4 bases, 7 bases remained unmatched. The CDR3 runs to 14 residues. The germline CDR1 and CDR2 sequences are SNHLY and FYNNEI. Following culture for 9 to 11 days, CD4+ T cells were isolated. The person had PCR-confirmed SARS-CoV-2 infection between March and December 2020. At days 3 and 7, half of the medium was exchanged for IL-2 medium. Concerning this clone: Its antigen is currently unknown.

Here immunoSEQ multiplex PCR was the method, and the copy in TCRdb shows in-frame clones only, minus some. The profile covers 50,000 to 70,000 clones, with just over 70% appearing a single time and roughly a quarter taken by the ten largest. This TCR came from a human donor who had a prior SARS-CoV-2 infection. The J gene is TRBJ2-3, the V gene TRBV2; 8 bases align to TRBD1. The sequencing used CD4+ T cells from PBMCs cultured without peptide, collected before COVID-19 vaccination. This CDR3 reads CASTLDRGADTQYF. The DNA of the CDR3 is TGTGCCAGCACCTTAGACAGGGGTGCAGATACGCAGTATTTT.